This T cell receptor beta chain originates from a study of CD8 T cells in ankylosing spondylitis. 5'-RACE, quantitative and with molecular barcodes, yielded the TCR beta libraries. TCRdb reprocessed the 5' RACE reads via MiXCR and lists one record per CDR3 protein. This sample carries about 190,000 distinct CDR3 sequences, around 13% of them seen once, and the ten largest clones take more than 9.5%. General study points: Clones that were linked to disease were CD8+ and were relatively rare in peripheral blood. Reportedly, matched ankylosing spondylitis synovial fluid was significantly enriched for disease-linked clones. What seemed typical of ankylosing spondylitis blood was a TCR beta motif built from about 8 highly homologous variants.

Germline lookup yields CDR1 SQVTM and CDR2 ANQGSEA. The CDR3 loop spans 13 amino acids. J was trimmed by 7 bases and V by 8 bases; bases with no gene match: 8. This clonotype occurred many times. Its cognate antigen is unknown. The TCR sequence derives from a female donor with ankylosing spondylitis or in good health (not recorded which). The sample was blood, either unsorted or a sorted T cell fraction (not recorded which). The chain recombines TRBV29-1 with TRBJ2-1; 10 bases map to TRBD2. This CDR3 is CSSSGRVGNEQFF. In DNA form, the CDR3 reads TGCAGCTCAAGCGGGAGGGTCGGTAATGAGCAGTTCTTC.